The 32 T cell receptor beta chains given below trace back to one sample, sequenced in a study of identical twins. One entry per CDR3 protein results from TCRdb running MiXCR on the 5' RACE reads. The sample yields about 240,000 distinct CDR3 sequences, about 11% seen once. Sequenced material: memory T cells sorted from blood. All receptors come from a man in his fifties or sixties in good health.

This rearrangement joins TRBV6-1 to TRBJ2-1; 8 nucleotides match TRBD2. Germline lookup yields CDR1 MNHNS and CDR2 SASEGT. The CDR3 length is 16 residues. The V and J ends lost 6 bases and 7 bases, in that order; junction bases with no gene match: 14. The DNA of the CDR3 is TGTGCCAGCAGAAAAAAAAGCGGGAGAACCCTAAATGAGCAGTTCTTC. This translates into CASRKKSGRTLNEQFF.

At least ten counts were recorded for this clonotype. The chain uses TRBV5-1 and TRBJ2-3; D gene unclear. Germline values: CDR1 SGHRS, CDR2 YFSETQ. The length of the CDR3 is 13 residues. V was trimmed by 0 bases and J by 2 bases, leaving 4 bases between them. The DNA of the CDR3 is TGCGCCAGCAGCTTGGGACACACAGATACGCAGTATTTT. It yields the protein CASSLGHTDTQYF. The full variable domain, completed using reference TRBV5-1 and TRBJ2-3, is KAGVTQTPRYLIKTRGQQVTLSCSPISGHRSVSWYQQTPGQGLQFLFEYFSETQRNKGNFPGRFSGRQFSNSRSEMNVSTLELGDSALYLCASSLGHTDTQYFGPGTRLTVL.

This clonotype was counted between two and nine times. The CDR3 spells CASSGGLAGAADHTDTQYF. The CDR3 bases are TGTGCCAGCAGTGGAGGACTAGCGGGGGCCGCAGACCACACAGATACGCAGTATTTT. The rearrangement uses TRBV6-1 and TRBJ2-3; 13 bases are a match to TRBD2. The CDR3 length is 19 residues. The junction had 12 bases not matched to a gene; V was cut back by 4 bases and J by 2 bases. CDR1 MNHNS and CDR2 SASEGT come from the germline V gene.

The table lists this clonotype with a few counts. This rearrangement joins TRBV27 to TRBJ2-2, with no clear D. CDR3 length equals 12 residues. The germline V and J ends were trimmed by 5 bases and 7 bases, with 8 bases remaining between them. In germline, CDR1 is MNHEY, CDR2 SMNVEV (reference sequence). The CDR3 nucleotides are TGTGCCAGCAGTGCGTATGGCGGGGAGCTGTTTTTT. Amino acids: CASSAYGGELFF.

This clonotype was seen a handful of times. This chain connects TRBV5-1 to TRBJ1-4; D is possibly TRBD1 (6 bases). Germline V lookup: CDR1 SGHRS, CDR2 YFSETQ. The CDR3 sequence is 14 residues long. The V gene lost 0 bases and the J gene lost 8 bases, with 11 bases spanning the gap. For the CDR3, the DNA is TGCGCCAGCAGCTTGGAGGGCAGGGGCGAAAAACTGTTTTTT. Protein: CASSLEGRGEKLFF.

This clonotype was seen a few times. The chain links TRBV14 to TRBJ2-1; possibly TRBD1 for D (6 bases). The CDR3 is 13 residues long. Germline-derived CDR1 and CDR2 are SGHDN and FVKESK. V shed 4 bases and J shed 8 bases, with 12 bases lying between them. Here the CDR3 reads CASSPTGGDEQFF. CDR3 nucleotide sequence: TGTGCCAGCAGCCCGACAGGTGGGGATGAGCAGTTCTTC.

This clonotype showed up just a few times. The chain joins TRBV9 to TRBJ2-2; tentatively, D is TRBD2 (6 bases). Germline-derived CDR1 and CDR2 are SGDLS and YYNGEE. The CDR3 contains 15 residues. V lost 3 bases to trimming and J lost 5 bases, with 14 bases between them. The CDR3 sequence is CASSAYGRLTGELFF. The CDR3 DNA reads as TGTGCCAGCAGCGCGTACGGGAGACTAACCGGGGAGCTGTTTTTT.

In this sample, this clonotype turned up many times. The CDR3 protein is CASSSTPVKTPSNSGNTIYF. In DNA, the CDR3 is TGTGCCAGCAGTTCTACTCCAGTCAAAACACCTTCAAACTCTGGAAACACCATATATTTT. This sequence joins TRBV11-1 and TRBJ1-3; D not certain. CDR1 and CDR2 from the germline V gene are SGHAT and FQDESV (reference sequence). The ends were cut back, 6 bases at V and 0 bases at J, with 27 bases in the middle. The CDR3 is made up of 20 amino acids.

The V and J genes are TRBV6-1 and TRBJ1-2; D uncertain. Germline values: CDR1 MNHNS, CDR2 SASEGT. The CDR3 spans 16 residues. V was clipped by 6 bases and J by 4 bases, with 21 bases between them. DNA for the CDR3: TGTGCCAGCAGCGCCGGGATCCCTGGGGATTTCTATGGCTACACCTTC. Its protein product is CASSAGIPGDFYGYTF.

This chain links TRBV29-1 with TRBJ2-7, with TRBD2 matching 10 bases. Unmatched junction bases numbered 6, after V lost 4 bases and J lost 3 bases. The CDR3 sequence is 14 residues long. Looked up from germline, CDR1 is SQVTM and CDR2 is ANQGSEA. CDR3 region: CSVGASGSVYEQYF. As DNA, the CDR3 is TGCAGCGTTGGGGCTAGCGGGAGTGTCTACGAGCAGTACTTC.

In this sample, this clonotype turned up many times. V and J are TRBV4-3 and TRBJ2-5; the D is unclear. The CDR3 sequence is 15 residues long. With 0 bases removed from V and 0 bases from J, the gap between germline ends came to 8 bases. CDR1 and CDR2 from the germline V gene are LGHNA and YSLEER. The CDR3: CASSQESSNQETQYF. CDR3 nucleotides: TGCGCCAGCAGCCAAGAATCCAGCAACCAAGAGACCCAGTACTTC.

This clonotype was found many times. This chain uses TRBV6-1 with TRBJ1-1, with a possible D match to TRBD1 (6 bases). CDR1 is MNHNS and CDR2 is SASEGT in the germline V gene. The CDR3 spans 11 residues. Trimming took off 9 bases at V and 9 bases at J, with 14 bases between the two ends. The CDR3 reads CASTGKVQAFF. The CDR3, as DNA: TGTGCCAGTACAGGGAAGGTTCAAGCTTTCTTT.

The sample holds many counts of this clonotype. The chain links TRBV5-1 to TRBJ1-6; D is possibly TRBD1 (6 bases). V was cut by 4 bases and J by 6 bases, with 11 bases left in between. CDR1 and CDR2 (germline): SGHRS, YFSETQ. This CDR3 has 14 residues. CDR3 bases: TGCGCCAGCAGCGCTGACAGGAGTAATTCACCCCTCCACTTT. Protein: CASSADRSNSPLHF.

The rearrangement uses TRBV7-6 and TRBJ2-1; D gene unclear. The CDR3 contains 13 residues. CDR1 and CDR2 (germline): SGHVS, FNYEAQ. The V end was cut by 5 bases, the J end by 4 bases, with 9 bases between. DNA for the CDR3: TGTGCCAGCAGCCAGCTCCAGTACAATGAGCAGTTCTTC. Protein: CASSQLQYNEQFF.

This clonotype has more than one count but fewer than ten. In nucleotides, the CDR3 is TGTGCCAGCAGCCGCAACCCCACGGGGGGCCTTTACAATGAGCAGTTCTTC. Translation: CASSRNPTGGLYNEQFF. This chain joins TRBV4-2 and TRBJ2-1, with a weak D call TRBD2 (7 bases). The germline gives CDR1 LGHNA, CDR2 YNFKEQ. Deletions cut 4 bases from V and 4 bases from J, with 20 bases between. This CDR3 comprises 17 residues.

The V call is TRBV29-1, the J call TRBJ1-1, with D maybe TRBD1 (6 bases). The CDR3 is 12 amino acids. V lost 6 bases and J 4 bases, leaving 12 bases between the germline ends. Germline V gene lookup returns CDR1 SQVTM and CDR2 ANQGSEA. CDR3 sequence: CSVLGAGTEAFF. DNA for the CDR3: TGCAGCGTGCTGGGGGCCGGCACTGAAGCTTTCTTT.

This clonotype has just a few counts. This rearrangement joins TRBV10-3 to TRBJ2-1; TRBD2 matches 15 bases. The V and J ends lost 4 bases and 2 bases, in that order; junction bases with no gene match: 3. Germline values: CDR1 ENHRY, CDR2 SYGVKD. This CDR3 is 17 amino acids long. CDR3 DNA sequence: TGTGCCATCAGTGGGGGGACTAGCGGGGGGACCTACAATGAGCAGTTCTTC. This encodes CAISGGTSGGTYNEQFF.

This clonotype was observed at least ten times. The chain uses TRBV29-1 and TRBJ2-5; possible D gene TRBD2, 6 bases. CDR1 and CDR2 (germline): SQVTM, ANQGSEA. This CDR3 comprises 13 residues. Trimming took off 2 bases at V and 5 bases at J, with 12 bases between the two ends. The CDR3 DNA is TGCAGCGTTGAATTCGGGAGCCTCGAGACCCAGTACTTC. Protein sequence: CSVEFGSLETQYF.

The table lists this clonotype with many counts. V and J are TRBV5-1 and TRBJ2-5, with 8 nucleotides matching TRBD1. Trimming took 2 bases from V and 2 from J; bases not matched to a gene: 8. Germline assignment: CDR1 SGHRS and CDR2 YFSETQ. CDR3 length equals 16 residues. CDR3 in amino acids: CASSLFRTGSQETQYF. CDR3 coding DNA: TGCGCCAGCAGCTTATTCAGGACAGGGAGTCAAGAGACCCAGTACTTC.

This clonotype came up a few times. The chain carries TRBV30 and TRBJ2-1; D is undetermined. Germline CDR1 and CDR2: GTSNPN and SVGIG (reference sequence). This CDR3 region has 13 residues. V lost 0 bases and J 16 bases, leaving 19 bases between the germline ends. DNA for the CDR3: TGTGCCTGGAGTGTACTTTCGAAACAGAAATGTTTCTTC. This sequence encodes CAWSVLSKQKCFF.

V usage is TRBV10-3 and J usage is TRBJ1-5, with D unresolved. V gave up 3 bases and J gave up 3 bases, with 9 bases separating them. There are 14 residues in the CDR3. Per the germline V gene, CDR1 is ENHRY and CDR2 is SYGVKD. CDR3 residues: CAISDDTANQPQHF. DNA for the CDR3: TGTGCCATCAGTGATGATACGGCCAATCAGCCCCAGCATTTT.

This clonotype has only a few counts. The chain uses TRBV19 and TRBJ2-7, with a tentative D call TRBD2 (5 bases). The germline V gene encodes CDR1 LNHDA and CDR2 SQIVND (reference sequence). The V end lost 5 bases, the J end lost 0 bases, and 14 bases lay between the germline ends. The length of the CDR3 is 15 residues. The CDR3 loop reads CASSLGSAGSYEQYF. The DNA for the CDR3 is TGTGCCAGTAGTCTTGGATCCGCGGGCTCCTACGAGCAGTACTTC.

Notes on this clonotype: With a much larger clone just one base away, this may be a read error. For the CDR3, the DNA is TGCAGTGCTCAACAGACGAACACTGAAGCTTTCTTT. Protein sequence: CSAQQTNTEAFF. This sequence joins TRBV20-1 and TRBJ1-1; D not resolved. The V end lost 5 bases, the J end lost 1 base, and 8 bases lay between the germline ends. The germline V gene encodes CDR1 DFQATT and CDR2 SNEGSKA (reference sequence). The length of the CDR3 is 12 residues.

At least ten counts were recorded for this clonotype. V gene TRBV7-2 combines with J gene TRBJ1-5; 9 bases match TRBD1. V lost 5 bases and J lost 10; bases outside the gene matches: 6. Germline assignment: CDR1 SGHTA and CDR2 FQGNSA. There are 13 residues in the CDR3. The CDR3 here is CASSVGGQGPQHF. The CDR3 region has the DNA TGTGCCAGCAGCGTGGGGGGACAGGGTCCCCAGCATTTT. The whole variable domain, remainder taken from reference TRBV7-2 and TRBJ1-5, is GAGVSQSPSNKVTEKGKDVELRCDPISGHTALYWYRQSLGQGLEFLIYFQGNSAPDKSGLPSDRFSAERTGGSVSTLTIQRTQQEDSAVYLCASSVGGQGPQHFGDGTRLSIL.

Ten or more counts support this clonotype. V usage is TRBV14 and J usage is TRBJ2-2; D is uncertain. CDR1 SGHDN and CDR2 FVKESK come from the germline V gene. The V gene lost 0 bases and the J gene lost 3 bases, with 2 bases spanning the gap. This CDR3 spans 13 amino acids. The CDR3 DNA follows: TGTGCCAGCAGCCAAGATTACACCGGGGAGCTGTTTTTT. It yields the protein CASSQDYTGELFF.

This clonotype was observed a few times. CDR3 nucleotides: TGTGCCAGCAGCTTAAGTGTGAGGGCGGTCCCCTATGGCTACACCTTC. Amino acid sequence: CASSLSVRAVPYGYTF. The V and J genes are TRBV7-2 and TRBJ1-2, with unresolved D. Trimming pared 2 bases from V and 4 bases from J, leaving 17 bases between. The CDR3 length is 16 residues. CDR1 and CDR2 (germline): SGHTA, FQGNSA.

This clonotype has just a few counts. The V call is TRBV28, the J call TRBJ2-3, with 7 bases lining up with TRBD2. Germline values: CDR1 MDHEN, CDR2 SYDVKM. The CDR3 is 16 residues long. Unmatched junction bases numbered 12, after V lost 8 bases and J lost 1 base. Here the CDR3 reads CASQTGLEAGTDTQYF. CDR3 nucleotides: TGTGCCAGCCAAACCGGACTAGAGGCTGGCACAGATACGCAGTATTTT.

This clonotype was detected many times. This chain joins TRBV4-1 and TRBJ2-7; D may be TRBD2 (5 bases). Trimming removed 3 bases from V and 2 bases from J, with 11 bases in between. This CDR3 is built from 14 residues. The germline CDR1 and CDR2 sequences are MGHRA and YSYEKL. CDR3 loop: CASSQGPGTYEQYF. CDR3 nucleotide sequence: TGCGCCAGCAGCCAGGGCCCCGGGACCTACGAGCAGTACTTC.

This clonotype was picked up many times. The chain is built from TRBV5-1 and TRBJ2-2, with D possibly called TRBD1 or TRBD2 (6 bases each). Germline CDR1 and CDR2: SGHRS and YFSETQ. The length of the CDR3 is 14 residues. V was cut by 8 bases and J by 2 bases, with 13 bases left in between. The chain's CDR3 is CASSTGANTGELFF. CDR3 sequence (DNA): TGCGCCAGTTCCACGGGGGCCAACACCGGGGAGCTGTTTTTT.

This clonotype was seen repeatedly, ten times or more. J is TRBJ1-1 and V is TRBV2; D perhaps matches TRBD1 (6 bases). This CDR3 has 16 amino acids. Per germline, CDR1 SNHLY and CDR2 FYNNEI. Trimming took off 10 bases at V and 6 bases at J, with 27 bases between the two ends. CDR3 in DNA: TGTGCCACCAGGGGTCTGGGTATACAGGGAATCTCTGAAGCTTTCTTT. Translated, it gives CATRGLGIQGISEAFF.

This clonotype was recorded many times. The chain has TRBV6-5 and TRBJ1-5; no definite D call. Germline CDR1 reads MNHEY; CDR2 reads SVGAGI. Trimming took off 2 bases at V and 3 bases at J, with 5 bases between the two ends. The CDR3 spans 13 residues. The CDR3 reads CASSYQVNQPQHF. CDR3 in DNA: TGTGCCAGCAGTTACCAGGTCAATCAGCCCCAGCATTTT.

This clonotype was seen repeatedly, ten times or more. The CDR3 spells CATSEEGRGSSYNEQFF. CDR3 DNA sequence: TGTGCCACCAGTGAGGAAGGGCGGGGTAGCTCCTACAATGAGCAGTTCTTC. The chain uses TRBV24-1 and TRBJ2-1, with D possibly being TRBD2 (6 bases). Per the germline V gene, CDR1 is KGHDR and CDR2 is SFDVKD. V gave up 4 bases and J gave up 0 bases, with 15 bases separating them. The CDR3 consists of 17 residues.